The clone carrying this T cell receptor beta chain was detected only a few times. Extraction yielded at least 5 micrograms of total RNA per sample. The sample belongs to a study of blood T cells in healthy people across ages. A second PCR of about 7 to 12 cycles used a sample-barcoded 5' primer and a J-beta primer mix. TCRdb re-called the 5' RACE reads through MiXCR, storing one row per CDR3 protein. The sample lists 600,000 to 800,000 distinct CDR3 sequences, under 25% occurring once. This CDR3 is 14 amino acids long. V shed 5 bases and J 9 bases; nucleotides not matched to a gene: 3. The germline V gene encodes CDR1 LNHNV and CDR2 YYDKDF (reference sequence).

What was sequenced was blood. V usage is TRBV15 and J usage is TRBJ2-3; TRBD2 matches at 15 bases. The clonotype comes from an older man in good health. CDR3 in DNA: TGTGCCACCAGCGGCGGGACTAGCGGGAGGACGCAGTATTTT. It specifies CATSGGTSGRTQYF.